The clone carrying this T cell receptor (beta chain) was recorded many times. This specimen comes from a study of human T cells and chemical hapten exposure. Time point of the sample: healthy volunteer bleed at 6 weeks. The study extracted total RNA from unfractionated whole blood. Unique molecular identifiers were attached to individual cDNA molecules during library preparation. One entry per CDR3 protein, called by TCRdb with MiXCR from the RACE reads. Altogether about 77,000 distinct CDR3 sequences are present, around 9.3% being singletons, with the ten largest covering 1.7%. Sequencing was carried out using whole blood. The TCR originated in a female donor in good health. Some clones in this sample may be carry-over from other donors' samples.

CDR3 protein: CASRLRGAKSYEQYF. Here the CDR3 DNA reads TGTGCCAGCAGACTCCGGGGGGCGAAGTCCTACGAGCAGTACTTC. V usage is TRBV6-6 and J usage is TRBJ2-7, with D possibly TRBD2 on 7 matching bases. With 6 bases removed from V and 1 base from J, the gap between germline ends came to 16 bases. CDR1 and CDR2 from the germline V gene are MNHNY and SVGAGI (reference sequence). This CDR3 region has 15 residues.